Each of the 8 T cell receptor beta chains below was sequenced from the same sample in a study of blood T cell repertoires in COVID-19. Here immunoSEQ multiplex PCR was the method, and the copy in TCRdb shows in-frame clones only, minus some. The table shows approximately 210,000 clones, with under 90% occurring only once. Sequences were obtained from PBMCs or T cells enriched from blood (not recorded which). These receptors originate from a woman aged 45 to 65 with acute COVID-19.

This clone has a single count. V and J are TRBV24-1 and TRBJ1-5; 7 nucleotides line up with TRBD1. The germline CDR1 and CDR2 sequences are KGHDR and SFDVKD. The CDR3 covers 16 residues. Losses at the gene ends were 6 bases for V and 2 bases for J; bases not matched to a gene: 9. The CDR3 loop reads CATSPRGSSGNQPQHF. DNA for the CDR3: TGTGCCACCAGTCCCAGGGGGAGTTCGGGCAATCAGCCCCAGCATTTT.

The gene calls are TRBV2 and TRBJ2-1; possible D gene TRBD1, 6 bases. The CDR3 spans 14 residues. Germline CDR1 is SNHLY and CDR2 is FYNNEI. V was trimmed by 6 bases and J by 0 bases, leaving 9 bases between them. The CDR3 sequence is CASRKGGSYNEQFF. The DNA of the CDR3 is TGTGCCAGCAGGAAAGGGGGCTCCTACAATGAGCAGTTCTTC.

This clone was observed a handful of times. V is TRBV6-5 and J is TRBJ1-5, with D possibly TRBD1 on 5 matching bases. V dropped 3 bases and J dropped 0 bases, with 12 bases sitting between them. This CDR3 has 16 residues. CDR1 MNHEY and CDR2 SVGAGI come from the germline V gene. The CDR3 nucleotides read TGTGCCAGCAGTTATGAGGCCGGGGGTAGCAATCAGCCCCAGCATTTT. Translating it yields CASSYEAGGSNQPQHF.

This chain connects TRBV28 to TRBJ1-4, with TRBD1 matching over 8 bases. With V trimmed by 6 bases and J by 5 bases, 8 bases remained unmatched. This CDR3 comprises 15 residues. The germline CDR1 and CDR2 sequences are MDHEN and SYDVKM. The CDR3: CASSRQGSFNEKLFF. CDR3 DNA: TGTGCCAGCAGCCGACAGGGGTCCTTCAATGAAAAACTGTTTTTT.

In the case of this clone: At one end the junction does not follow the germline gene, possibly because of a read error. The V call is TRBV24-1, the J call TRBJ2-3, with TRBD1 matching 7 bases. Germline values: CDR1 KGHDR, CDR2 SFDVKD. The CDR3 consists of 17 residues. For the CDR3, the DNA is TGTGCCACCAGTGGATCCGGGCCAGGGGATGGGACAGTTACGCAGTATTTT. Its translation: CATSGSGPGDGTVTQYF.

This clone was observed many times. The CDR3 coding sequence is TGTGCCAGCAGTTACGTCGGGTCAGGGGAGCAGTACTTC. Amino acids: CASSYVGSGEQYF. The chain joins TRBV6-5 to TRBJ2-7; a possible D gene is TRBD1 (5 bases). The CDR3 is made up of 13 amino acids. The germline V and J ends were trimmed by 2 bases and 7 bases, with 12 bases remaining between them. Germline V gives CDR1 MNHEY, CDR2 SVGAGI.

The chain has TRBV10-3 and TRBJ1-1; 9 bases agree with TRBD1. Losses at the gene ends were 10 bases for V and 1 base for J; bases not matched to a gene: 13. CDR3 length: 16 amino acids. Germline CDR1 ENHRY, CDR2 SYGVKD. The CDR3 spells CATSEPGQGSNTEAFF. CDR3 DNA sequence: TGTGCCACGTCCGAGCCGGGACAGGGATCGAACACTGAAGCTTTCTTT.

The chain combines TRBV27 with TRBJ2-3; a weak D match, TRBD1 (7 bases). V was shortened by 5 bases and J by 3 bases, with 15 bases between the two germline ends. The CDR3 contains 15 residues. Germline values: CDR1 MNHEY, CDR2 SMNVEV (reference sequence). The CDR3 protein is CASSTRQGGTDTQYF. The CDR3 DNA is TGTGCCAGCAGTACCCGACAGGGAGGTACAGATACGCAGTATTTT.